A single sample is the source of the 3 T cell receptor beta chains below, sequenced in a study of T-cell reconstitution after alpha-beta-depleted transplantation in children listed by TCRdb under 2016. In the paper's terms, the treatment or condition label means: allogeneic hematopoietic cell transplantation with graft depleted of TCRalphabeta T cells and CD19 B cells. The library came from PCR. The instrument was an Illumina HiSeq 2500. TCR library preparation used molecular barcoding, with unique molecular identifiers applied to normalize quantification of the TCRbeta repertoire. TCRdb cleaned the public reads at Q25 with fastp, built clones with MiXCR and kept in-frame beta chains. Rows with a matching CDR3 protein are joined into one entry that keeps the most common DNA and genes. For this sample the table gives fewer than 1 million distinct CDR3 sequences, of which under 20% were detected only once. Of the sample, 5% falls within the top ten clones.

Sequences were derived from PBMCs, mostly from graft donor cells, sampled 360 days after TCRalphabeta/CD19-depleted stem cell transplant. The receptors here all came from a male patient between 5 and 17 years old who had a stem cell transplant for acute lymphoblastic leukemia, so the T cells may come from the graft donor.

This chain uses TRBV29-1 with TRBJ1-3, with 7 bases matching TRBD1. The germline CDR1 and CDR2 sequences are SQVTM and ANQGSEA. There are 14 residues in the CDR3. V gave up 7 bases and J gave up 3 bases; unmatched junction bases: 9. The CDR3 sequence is CSASGGAGGNTIYF. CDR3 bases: TGCAGCGCCTCAGGGGGGGCAGGTGGAAACACCATATATTTT.

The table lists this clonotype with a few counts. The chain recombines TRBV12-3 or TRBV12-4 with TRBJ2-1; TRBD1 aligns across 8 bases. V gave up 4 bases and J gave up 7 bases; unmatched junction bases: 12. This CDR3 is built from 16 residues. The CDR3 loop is CASSSRGQGGLNEQFF. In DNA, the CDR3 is TGTGCCAGCAGTTCCCGAGGACAGGGCGGCCTAAATGAGCAGTTCTTC.

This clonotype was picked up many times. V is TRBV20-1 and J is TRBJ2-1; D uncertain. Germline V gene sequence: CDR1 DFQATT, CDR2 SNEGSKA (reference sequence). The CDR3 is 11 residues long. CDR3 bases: TGCAGCGCCTTCAAGGCCAATGAGCAGTTCTTC. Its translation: CSAFKANEQFF.